This T cell receptor (beta chain) was identified during a study of blood T cell repertoires in COVID-19. Study-level background: The cDNA or gDNA used as material had been derived from T cells, B-cell-depleted T cells, or PBMCs.

Under the authors' procedure: By means of reference gene primer amplification, nucleated cell counts were estimated. Profiled with immunoSEQ multiplex PCR; TCRdb holds only in-frame clones, not every one. V, J and clone size are taken as reported in that table, and D and trimming were inferred from the DNA itself. Of approximately 360,000 clones listed, 80% to 85% are singletons. Germline loops: CDR1 SGHRS, CDR2 YFSETQ. With 2 bases removed from V and 5 bases from J, the gap between germline ends came to 7 bases. The CDR3 spans 12 residues. Ages ranged from roughly 18 to 100 years, with residence in about 23 US areas. Allocation to cohorts depended on clinical history reported by the participants.

Source material: PBMCs or T cells enriched from blood (not recorded which). This chain uses TRBV5-1 with TRBJ2-5; tentatively, D is TRBD1 (5 bases). This receptor was taken from a woman aged 45-65 years who had recovered from COVID-19. The CDR3: CASSLQEETQYF. The CDR3 DNA reads as TGCGCCAGCAGCTTACAGGAGGAGACCCAGTACTTC.